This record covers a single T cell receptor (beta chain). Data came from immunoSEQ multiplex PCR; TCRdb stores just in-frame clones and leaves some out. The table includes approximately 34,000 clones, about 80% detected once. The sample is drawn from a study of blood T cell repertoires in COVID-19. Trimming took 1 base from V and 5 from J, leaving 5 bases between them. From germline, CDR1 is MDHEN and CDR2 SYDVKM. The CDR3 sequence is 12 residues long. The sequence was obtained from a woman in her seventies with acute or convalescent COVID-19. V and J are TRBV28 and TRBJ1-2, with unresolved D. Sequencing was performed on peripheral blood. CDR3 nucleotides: TGTGCCAGCAGTTTATCCGGTTATGGCTACACCTTC. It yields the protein CASSLSGYGYTF.